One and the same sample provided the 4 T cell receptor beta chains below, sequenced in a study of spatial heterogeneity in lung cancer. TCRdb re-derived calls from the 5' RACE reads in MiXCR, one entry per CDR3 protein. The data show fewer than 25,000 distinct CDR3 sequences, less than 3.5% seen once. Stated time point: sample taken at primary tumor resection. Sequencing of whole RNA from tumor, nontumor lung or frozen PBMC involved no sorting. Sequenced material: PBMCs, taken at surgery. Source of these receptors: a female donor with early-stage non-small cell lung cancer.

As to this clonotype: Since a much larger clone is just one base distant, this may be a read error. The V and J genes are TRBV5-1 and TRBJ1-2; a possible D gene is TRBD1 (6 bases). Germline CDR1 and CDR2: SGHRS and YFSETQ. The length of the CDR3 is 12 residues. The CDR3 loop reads CASSLESGGYIF. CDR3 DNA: TGCGCCAGCAGCTTGGAGTCTGGGGGCTACATCTTC.

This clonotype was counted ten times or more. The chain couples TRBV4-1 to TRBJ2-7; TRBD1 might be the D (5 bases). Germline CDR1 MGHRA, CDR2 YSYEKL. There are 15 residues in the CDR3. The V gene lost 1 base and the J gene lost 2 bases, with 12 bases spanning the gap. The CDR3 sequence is CASSQGQGAPYEQYF. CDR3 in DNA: TGCGCCAGCAGCCAAGGGCAGGGTGCTCCCTACGAGCAGTACTTC.

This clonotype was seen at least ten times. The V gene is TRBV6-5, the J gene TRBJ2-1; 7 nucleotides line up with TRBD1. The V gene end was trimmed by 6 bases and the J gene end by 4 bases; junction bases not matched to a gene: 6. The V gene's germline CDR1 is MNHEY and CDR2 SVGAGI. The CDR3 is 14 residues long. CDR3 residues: CASRPRQGYNEQFF. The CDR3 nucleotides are TGTGCCAGCAGGCCCAGACAGGGTTACAATGAGCAGTTCTTC.

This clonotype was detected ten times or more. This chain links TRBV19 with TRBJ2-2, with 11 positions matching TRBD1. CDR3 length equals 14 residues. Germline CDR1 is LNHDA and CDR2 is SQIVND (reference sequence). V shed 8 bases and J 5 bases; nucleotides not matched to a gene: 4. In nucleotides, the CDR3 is TGTGCCAGTTGGGACAGGGGGAATACCGGGGAGCTGTTTTTT. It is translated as CASWDRGNTGELFF.